Below, one T cell receptor (beta chain) is given with its context. Treatment here: preoperative locoregional IRX-2 cytokine immunotherapy. Patients received preoperative, locoregional IRX-2 cytokine immunotherapy in a phase Ib study. The sample originates from a study of preoperative IRX-2 immunotherapy in early breast cancer. Here immunoSEQ multiplex PCR was the method, and the copy in TCRdb shows in-frame clones only, minus some. Among roughly 30,000 clones listed, around 86% were seen once. The CDR3 has 14 residues. The chain is built from TRBV1 and TRBJ2-1; the table assigns TRBD2, which was not confirmed against the DNA. TRBV1 corresponds to a pseudogene. This receptor was identified in a human donor with breast cancer. The specimen comprised lymph node tissue, sampled from a patient treated with IRX-2 immunotherapy. CDR3 residues: CASSQDVFRNEQFF. Written as DNA, the CDR3 is TGCGCCAGCAGCCAAGATGTGTTTCGTAATGAGCAGTTCTTC.